The 9 T cell receptor beta chains below all came from one sample that was sequenced in a study of T cells in Graves' hyperthyroidism and ophthalmopathy. Amplification targeted TCR beta CDR3 regions from RNA transcripts. HTBI primers were the set used in a first-round RT-PCR of the TCR CDR3. MiXCR, applied by TCRdb to the multiplex PCR reads, yields one record per CDR3 protein. The data contain almost 250,000 distinct CDR3 sequences, approximately 24% of them singletons. What was sequenced was blood. These receptor sequences come from a woman in her 40s with Graves' ophthalmopathy.

The chain has TRBV6-1 and TRBJ1-1; D gene unclear. CDR3 length equals 13 residues. With 4 bases removed from V and 2 bases from J, the gap between germline ends came to 8 bases. CDR1 is MNHNS and CDR2 is SASEGT in the germline V gene. CDR3 bases: TGTGCCAGCAGTGGAACTGAAAACACTGAAGCTTTCTTT. This codes for CASSGTENTEAFF.

This clonotype was detected ten times or more. The V gene is TRBV10-3, the J gene TRBJ2-7; 7 nucleotides line up with TRBD1. The CDR3 length is 13 residues. V lost 11 bases and J lost 2; bases outside the gene matches: 9. Germline CDR1 ENHRY, CDR2 SYGVKD. In DNA form, the CDR3 reads TGTGCCCCCAAGAGGACAGGCGCCTACGAGCAGTACTTC. It is translated as CAPKRTGAYEQYF.

This clonotype was counted many times. The CDR3 region is CATSETGGEGYTF. CDR3 DNA: TGTGCCACCAGTGAAACAGGGGGTGAAGGCTACACCTTC. V and J are TRBV24-1 and TRBJ1-2, with 8 bases matching TRBD1. CDR1 is KGHDR and CDR2 is SFDVKD in the germline V gene. V lost 4 bases, J lost 8 bases, and 5 bases stayed unmatched. The CDR3 has 13 residues.

This clonotype was recorded at least ten times. The genes are TRBV2 and TRBJ1-1; no reliable D call. V shed 8 bases and J shed 1 base, with 14 bases lying between them. This CDR3 comprises 14 residues. Germline values: CDR1 SNHLY, CDR2 FYNNEI. Here the CDR3 reads CASRMDGENTEAFF. In DNA form, the CDR3 reads TGTGCCAGCCGGATGGACGGAGAGAACACTGAAGCTTTCTTT.

This sequence joins TRBV2 and TRBJ1-5; 7 nucleotides match TRBD1. CDR1 is SNHLY, CDR2 FYNNEI, per germline. The CDR3 runs 14 residues. V shed 1 base and J 5 bases; nucleotides not matched to a gene: 2. CDR3 nucleotides: TGTGCCAGCAGTGAAGACAGGGGTGATCAGCCCCAGCATTTT. Translating it yields CASSEDRGDQPQHF.

This clonotype showed up many times. The genes are TRBV2 and TRBJ2-5, with D uncertain. Deletions cut 2 bases from V and 3 bases from J, with 10 bases between. This CDR3 is 14 amino acids long. Per the germline V gene, CDR1 is SNHLY and CDR2 is FYNNEI. CDR3 protein: CASSEPLRKETQYF. Here the CDR3 DNA reads TGTGCCAGCAGTGAACCCCTGCGGAAAGAGACCCAGTACTTC.

This clonotype came up many times. The CDR3 coding sequence is TGTGCCAGCAGCTTAAGTCCCCTGGAGACCCAGTACTTC. It encodes CASSLSPLETQYF. The chain carries TRBV7-3 and TRBJ2-5; D call uncertain. The V and J ends lost 1 base and 5 bases respectively, with 8 bases between them. CDR1 is SGHTA, CDR2 FQGTGA, per germline. This CDR3 spans 13 amino acids.

V usage is TRBV6-5 and J usage is TRBJ2-7, with TRBD2 as a possible D gene (5 bases). The CDR3 is 15 amino acids. Germline CDR1 MNHEY, CDR2 SVGAGI. V was cut by 0 bases and J by 2 bases, with 11 bases left in between. As DNA, the CDR3 is TGTGCCAGCAGTTACTCGAAACGGGGTACCTACGAGCAGTACTTC. Amino acid sequence: CASSYSKRGTYEQYF.

This clonotype was observed at least ten times. This chain joins TRBV12-3 or TRBV12-4 and TRBJ2-7; D unresolved. The CDR3 length is 12 residues. Trimming shortened V by 3 bases and J by 0 bases, and 3 bases separated the two germline ends. The DNA of the CDR3 is TGTGCCAGCAGTTTGCACTCCTACGAGCAGTACTTC. It yields the protein CASSLHSYEQYF.